A selection of T cell receptor beta chains follows, all from one sample in a study of graft-versus-host responses after intestinal transplantation. Libraries were prepared by immunoSEQ multiplex PCR; TCRdb keeps only in-frame clonotypes and omits some of them. The table records roughly 45,000 clones, roughly 95% of them present only once. The sample in question was PBMCs, obtained about 350 days after intestinal transplant. These TCRs come from a human patient who received an intestinal transplant, so some T cells may come from the graft donor. The CDR3 runs from the conserved cysteine through the conserved F or W. Fields, in order: D gene, clone size, V gene, J gene, CDR3 protein, CDR3 DNA. The D gene is left open where the match is weak. Size values are once, few and many counts, or a class for expanded clones, and some rows have none.

TRBD1	.	TRBV6-6	TRBJ2-7	CASSRSDRAHYEQYF	TGTGCCAGCAGTCGCTCGGACAGGGCCCATTACGAGCAGTACTTC
.	.	TRBV11-2	TRBJ2-7	CASSLWGHGNLYEQYF	TGTGCCAGCAGCTTATGGGGACACGGTAATCTTTACGAGCAGTACTTC
.	.	TRBV9	TRBJ2-7	CASSPGTDSKYEQYF	TGTGCCAGCAGCCCTGGGACGGACTCGAAATACGAGCAGTACTTC
TRBD2	.	TRBV25-1	TRBJ2-3	CASSPGGDTQYF	TGTGCCAGCTCTCCGGGGGGTGATACGCAGTATTTT
TRBD1	.	TRBV7-6	TRBJ1-5	CASSTDRGNQPQHF	TGTGCCAGCAGCACGGACAGGGGCAATCAGCCCCAGCATTTT
.	.	TRBV10-3	TRBJ1-2	CAISPKGSDYGYTF	TGTGCCATCAGCCCGAAGGGGAGTGACTATGGCTACACCTTC
.	.	TRBV4-2	TRBJ2-7	CASSQGRGAGSFRDEQYF	TGTGCCAGCAGCCAAGGGAGGGGGGCAGGGAGTTTTCGCGACGAGCAGTACTTC
.	.	TRBV5-1	TRBJ2-2	CASSLPLAYPRGPGELFF	TGCGCCAGCAGCTTACCATTGGCCTACCCTCGAGGACCCGGGGAGCTGTTTTTT
TRBD2	.	TRBV6-6	TRBJ2-7	CASTYGLAGTYEQYF	TGTGCCAGCACCTATGGACTAGCGGGGACCTACGAGCAGTACTTC
TRBD2	.	TRBV29-1	TRBJ2-5	CSVPTSGRETQYF	TGCAGCGTTCCGACTAGCGGGAGAGAGACCCAGTACTTC
TRBD2	.	TRBV9	TRBJ2-5	CASSVGGGSDQYF	TGTGCCAGCAGCGTAGGCGGGGGTTCGGACCAGTACTTC
TRBD2	.	TRBV11-2	TRBJ2-4	CASSGGGGLAKNIQYF	TGTGCCAGCAGCGGAGGCGGGGGGTTAGCCAAAAACATTCAGTACTTC
.	.	TRBV28	TRBJ2-5	CASSLGTQYF	TGTGCCAGCAGTTTGGGGACCCAGTACTTC
.	once	TRBV28	TRBJ2-2	CASSLRRLSGNTGELFF	TGTGCCAGCAGTTTACGCCGACTCTCTGGGAACACCGGGGAGCTGTTTTTT
.	.	TRBV29-1	TRBJ1-1	CSVEAKGARTEAFF	TGCAGCGTTGAGGCCAAAGGGGCTCGTACTGAAGCTTTCTTT
.	.	TRBV19	TRBJ2-7	CASKSRGSYEQYF	TGTGCCAGCAAGAGTAGAGGGTCCTACGAGCAGTACTTC
.	.	TRBV7-9	TRBJ2-5	CASVPTDSQYQETQYF	TGTGCCAGCGTCCCAACTGACAGCCAGTACCAAGAGACCCAGTACTTC
.	.	TRBV6-1	TRBJ1-2	CASSVTGTDYTF	TGTGCCAGCAGTGTCACTGGGACCGATTACACCTTC
.	.	TRBV6-1	TRBJ1-2	CASSDEGSFYGYTF	TGTGCCAGCAGTGACGAAGGATCCTTCTATGGCTACACCTTC
.	.	TRBV7-9	TRBJ2-7	CASSLITGTQDPYEQYF	TGTGCCAGCAGCTTAATAACTGGGACACAAGATCCCTACGAGCAGTACTTC
.	.	TRBV7-9	TRBJ2-7	CASSIRGFEQYF	TGTGCCAGCAGCATAAGGGGTTTCGAGCAGTACTTC